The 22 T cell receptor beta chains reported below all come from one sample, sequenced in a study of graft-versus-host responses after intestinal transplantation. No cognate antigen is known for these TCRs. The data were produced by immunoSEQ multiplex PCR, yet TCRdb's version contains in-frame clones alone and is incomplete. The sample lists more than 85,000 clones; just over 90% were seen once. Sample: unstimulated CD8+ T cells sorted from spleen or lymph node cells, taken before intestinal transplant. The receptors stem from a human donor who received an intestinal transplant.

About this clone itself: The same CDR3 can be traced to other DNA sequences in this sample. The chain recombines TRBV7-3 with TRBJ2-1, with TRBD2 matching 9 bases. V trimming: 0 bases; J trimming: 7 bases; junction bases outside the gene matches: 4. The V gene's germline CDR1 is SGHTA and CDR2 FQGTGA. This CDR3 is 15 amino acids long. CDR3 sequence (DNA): TGTGCCAGCAGCTTAACGGGACTAGCCGTAAATGAGCAGTTCTTC. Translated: CASSLTGLAVNEQFF. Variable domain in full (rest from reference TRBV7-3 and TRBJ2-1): GAGVSQTPSNKVTEKGKYVELRCDPISGHTALYWYRQSLGQGPEFLIYFQGTGAADDSGLPNDRFFAVRPEGSVSTLKIQRTERGDSAVYLCASSLTGLAVNEQFFGPGTRLTVL.

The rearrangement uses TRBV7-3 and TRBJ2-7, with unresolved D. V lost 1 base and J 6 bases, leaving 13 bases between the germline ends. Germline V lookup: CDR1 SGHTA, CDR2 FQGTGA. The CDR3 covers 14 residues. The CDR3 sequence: CASSLNGSPIEQYF. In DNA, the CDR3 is TGTGCCAGCAGCTTAAACGGGTCCCCGATCGAGCAGTACTTC.

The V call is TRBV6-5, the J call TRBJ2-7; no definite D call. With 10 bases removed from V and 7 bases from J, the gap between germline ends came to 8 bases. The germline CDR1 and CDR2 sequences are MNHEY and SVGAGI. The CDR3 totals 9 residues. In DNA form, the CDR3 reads TGTGCCACTTTGAGGGAGCAGTACTTC. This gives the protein CATLREQYF.

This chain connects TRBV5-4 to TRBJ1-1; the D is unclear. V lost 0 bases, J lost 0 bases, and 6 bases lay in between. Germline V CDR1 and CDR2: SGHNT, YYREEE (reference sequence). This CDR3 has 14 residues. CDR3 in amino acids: CASSLGRLNTEAFF. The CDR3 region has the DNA TGTGCCAGCAGCTTGGGCAGGCTGAACACTGAAGCTTTCTTT.

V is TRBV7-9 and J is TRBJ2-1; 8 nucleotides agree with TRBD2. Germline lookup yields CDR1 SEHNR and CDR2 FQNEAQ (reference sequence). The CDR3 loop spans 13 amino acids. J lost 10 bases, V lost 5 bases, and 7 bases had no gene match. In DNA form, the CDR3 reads TGTGCCAGCAGCATAGGACTAGCCGGGGAGCAGTTCTTC. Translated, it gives CASSIGLAGEQFF.

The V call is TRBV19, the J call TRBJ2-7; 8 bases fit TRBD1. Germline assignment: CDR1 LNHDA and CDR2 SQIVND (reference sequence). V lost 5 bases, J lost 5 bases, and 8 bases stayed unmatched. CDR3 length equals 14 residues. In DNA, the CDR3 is TGTGCCAGTAGTGCCGCAGGGGGCGGTCACGAGCAGTACTTC. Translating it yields CASSAAGGGHEQYF. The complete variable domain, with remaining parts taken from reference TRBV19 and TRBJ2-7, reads DGGITQSPKYLFRKEGQNVTLSCEQNLNHDAMYWYRQDPGQGLRLIYYSQIVNDFQKGDIAEGYSVSREKKESFPLTVTSAQKNPTAFYLCASSAAGGGHEQYFGPGTRLTVT.

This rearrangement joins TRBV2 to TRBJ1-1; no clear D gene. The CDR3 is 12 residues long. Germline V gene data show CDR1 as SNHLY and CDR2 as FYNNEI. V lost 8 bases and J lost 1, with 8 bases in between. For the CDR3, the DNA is TGTGCCAGCGTAGAGAAGAACACTGAAGCTTTCTTT. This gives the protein CASVEKNTEAFF.

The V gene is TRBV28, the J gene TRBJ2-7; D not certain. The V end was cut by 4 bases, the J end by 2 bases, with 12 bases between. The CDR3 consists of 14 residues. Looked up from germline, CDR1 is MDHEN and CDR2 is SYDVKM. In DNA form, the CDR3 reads TGTGCCAGCAGTTCAAGGCTTACTCCCTACGAGCAGTACTTC. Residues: CASSSRLTPYEQYF.

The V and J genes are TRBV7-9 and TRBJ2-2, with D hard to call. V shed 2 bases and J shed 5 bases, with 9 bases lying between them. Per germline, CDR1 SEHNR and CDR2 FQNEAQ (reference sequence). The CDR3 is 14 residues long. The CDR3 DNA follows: TGTGCCAGCAGCTTAAGCCTTTCGACCGGGGAGCTGTTTTTT. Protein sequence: CASSLSLSTGELFF.

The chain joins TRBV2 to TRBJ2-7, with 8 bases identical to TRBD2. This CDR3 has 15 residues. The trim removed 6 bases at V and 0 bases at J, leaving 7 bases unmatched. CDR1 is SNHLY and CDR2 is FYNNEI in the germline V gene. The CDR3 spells CASRHSGGYSYEQYF. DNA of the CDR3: TGTGCCAGCAGACATTCGGGAGGGTACTCCTACGAGCAGTACTTC. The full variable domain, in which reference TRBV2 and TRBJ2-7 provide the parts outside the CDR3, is EPEVTQTPSHQVTQMGQEVILRCVPISNHLYFYWYRQILGQKVEFLVSFYNNEISEKSEIFDDQFSVERPDGSNFTLKIRSTKLEDSAMYFCASRHSGGYSYEQYFGPGTRLTVT.

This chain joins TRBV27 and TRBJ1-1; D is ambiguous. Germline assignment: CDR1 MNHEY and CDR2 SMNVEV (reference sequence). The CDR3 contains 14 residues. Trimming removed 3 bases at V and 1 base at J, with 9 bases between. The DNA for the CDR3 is TGTGCCAGCAGTTTGCCGGGCGGGAACACTGAAGCTTTCTTT. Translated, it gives CASSLPGGNTEAFF.

DNA of the CDR3: TGTGCCAGCAGTGGTGTCAGGCGGAACACTGAAGCTTTCTTT. It encodes CASSGVRRNTEAFF. The chain uses TRBV2 and TRBJ1-1, with no clear D. V dropped 4 bases and J dropped 1 base, with 10 bases sitting between them. The CDR3 covers 14 residues. Germline V CDR1 and CDR2: SNHLY, FYNNEI.

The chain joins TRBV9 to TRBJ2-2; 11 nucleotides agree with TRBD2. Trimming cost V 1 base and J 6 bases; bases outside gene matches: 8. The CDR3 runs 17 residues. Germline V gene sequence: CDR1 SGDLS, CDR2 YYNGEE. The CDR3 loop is CASSVWLAGGKAGELFF. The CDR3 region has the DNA TGTGCCAGCAGCGTATGGCTAGCGGGAGGAAAAGCCGGGGAGCTGTTTTTT.

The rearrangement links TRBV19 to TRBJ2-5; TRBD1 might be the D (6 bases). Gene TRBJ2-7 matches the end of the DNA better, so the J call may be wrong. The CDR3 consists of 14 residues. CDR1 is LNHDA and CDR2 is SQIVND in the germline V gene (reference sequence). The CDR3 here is CASSINREGDEQYF. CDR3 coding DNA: TGTGCCAGTAGTATAAACAGGGAAGGGGACGAGCAGTACTTC.

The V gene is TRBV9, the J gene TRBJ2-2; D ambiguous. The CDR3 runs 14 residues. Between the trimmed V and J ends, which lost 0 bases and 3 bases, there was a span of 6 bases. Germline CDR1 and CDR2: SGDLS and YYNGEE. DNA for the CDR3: TGTGCCAGCAGCGTAGGTGGGGACACCGGGGAGCTGTTTTTT. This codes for CASSVGGDTGELFF.

The DNA of the CDR3 is TGCGCCAGCAGTTCGCAGAGCACCGGGGAGCTGTTTTTT. Translation gives CASSSQSTGELFF. The chain employs TRBV10-1 and TRBJ2-2; D is ambiguous. Germline V gene lookup returns CDR1 WNHNN and CDR2 SYGVQD (reference sequence). Trimming left V 5 bases short and J 4 bases short, with 8 bases between. This CDR3 spans 13 amino acids.

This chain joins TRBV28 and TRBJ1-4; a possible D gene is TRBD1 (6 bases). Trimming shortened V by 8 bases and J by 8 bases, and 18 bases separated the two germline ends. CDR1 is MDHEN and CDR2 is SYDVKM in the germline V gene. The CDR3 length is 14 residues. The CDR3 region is CASATRGSDEKLFF. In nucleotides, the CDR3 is TGTGCCAGCGCTACTAGGGGGTCCGACGAAAAACTGTTTTTT.

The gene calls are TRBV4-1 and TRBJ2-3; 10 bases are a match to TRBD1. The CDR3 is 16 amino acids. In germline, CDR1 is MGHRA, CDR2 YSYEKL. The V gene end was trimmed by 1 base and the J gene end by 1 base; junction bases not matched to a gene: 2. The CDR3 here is CASSQGGTGGTDTQYF. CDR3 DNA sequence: TGCGCCAGCAGCCAAGGTGGGACAGGGGGCACAGATACGCAGTATTTT.

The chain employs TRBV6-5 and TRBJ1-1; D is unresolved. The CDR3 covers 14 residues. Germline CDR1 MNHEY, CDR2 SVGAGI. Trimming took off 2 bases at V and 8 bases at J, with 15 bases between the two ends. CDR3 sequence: CASSYRGPTLEAFF. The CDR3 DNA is TGTGCCAGCAGTTACAGAGGACCAACCTTGGAAGCTTTCTTT.

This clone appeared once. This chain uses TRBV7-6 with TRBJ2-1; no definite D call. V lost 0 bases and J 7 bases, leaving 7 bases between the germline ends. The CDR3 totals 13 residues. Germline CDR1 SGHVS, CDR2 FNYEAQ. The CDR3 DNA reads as TGTGCCAGCAGCTTAGCGCCAGCAAATGAGCAGTTCTTC. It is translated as CASSLAPANEQFF.

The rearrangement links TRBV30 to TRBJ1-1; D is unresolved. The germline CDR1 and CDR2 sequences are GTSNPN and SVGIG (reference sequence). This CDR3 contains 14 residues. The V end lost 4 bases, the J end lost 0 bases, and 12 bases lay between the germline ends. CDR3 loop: CAWTYGTLNTEAFF. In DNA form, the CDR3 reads TGTGCCTGGACGTATGGTACGTTGAACACTGAAGCTTTCTTT.

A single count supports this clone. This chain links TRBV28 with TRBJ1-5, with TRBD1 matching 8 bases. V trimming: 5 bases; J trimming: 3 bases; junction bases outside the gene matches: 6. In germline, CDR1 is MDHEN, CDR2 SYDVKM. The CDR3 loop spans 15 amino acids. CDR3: CASSPRQGNNQPQHF. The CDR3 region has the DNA TGTGCCAGCAGTCCCCGACAGGGGAACAATCAGCCCCAGCATTTT.